These 25 T cell receptor beta chains originate from one sample sequenced in a study of a mutant IDH1 vaccine in newly diagnosed glioma (dated by TCRdb to the early 2020s). The intended sense of this specimen's time point label: week 35, safety follow-up. Every vaccine dose consisted of 300 ug of a 20-mer mutant IDH1 peptide in Montanide, administered subcutaneously together with topical imiquimod. Library method: the immunoSEQ multiplex PCR assay. TCRdb mirrors the immuneACCESS table, restricted to in-frame sequences. Some clones are absent from its copies; in checked studies, under half trace to an unresolved V gene, and the reason for the others is unknown. For this sample there are roughly 68,000 clones; roughly 74% appear just once. Of the sample, 4.5% to 5% falls within the top ten clones. No antigen has been assigned to these receptors. The material was PBMCs, obtained from a glioma patient whose treatment included an IDH1 peptide vaccine. These receptors all stem from a man between 45 and 60 years old with glioma.

This clone was recorded a few times. This sequence joins TRBV19 and TRBJ1-5; D is unresolved. Germline CDR1 and CDR2: LNHDA and SQIVND (reference sequence). This CDR3 has 13 residues. The V gene lost 6 bases and the J gene lost 5 bases, with 11 bases spanning the gap. CDR3 bases: TGTGCCAGTAGGAATCTGAGGGATCAGCCCCAGCATTTT. Encoded protein: CASRNLRDQPQHF.

The rearrangement uses TRBV4-1 and TRBJ1-4; D perhaps matches TRBD1 (5 bases). The V gene's germline CDR1 is MGHRA and CDR2 YSYEKL. Trimming took off 0 bases at V and 3 bases at J, with 8 bases between the two ends. CDR3 length: 15 residues. The CDR3 DNA follows: TGCGCCAGCAGCCAAGATCGGGGACCTAATGAAAAACTGTTTTTT. Protein: CASSQDRGPNEKLFF.

The chain has TRBV5-6 and TRBJ2-7, with 8 bases aligning to TRBD2. The V segment lost 1 base and the J segment 2 bases; nucleotides outside the gene matches: 8. Germline V CDR1 and CDR2: SGHDT, YYEEEE. The CDR3 contains 16 residues. The CDR3 here is CASSLRRGGRAYEQYF. CDR3 bases: TGTGCCAGCAGCTTGAGACGGGGGGGTAGGGCCTACGAGCAGTACTTC.

This chain uses TRBV5-6 with TRBJ1-4; a possible D gene is TRBD1 (5 bases). Per the germline V gene, CDR1 is SGHDT and CDR2 is YYEEEE. Trimming took 1 base from V and 8 from J, leaving 12 bases between them. The CDR3 has 14 residues. The CDR3 protein is CASSLQGLKEKLFF. CDR3 sequence (DNA): TGTGCCAGCAGCTTGCAGGGATTGAAAGAAAAACTGTTTTTT.

The CDR3, as DNA: TGTGCCACCAGCATTCTCCAGCAGGGTGGCAATGAAAAACTGTTTTTT. Translation: CATSILQQGGNEKLFF. The chain is built from TRBV15 and TRBJ1-4; maybe TRBD1 (5 bases). The CDR3 has 16 amino acids. V was clipped by 4 bases and J by 5 bases, with 17 bases between them. Germline assignment: CDR1 LNHNV and CDR2 YYDKDF (reference sequence).

The V call is TRBV5-6, the J call TRBJ1-1; weak D call: TRBD1 (5 bases). The V and J ends lost 4 bases and 13 bases respectively, with 26 bases between them. Germline V gene sequence: CDR1 SGHDT, CDR2 YYEEEE. This CDR3 is 15 amino acids long. The CDR3, as DNA: TGTGCCAGCAGCGGTACGCCGGGGGTTCCTCTCTCAGTTTTCTTT. Encoded protein: CASSGTPGVPLSVFF.

As DNA, the CDR3 is TGCGCCAGCAGCCAGCCCGACAAGGAAAAACTGTTTTTT. Translation: CASSQPDKEKLFF. The gene calls are TRBV4-1 and TRBJ1-4; D remains unclear. The CDR3 spans 13 residues. Germline CDR1 MGHRA, CDR2 YSYEKL. V lost 3 bases to trimming and J lost 8 bases, with 10 bases between them.

The chain recombines TRBV5-4 with TRBJ2-5; possible D gene TRBD1, 5 bases. Germline V CDR1 and CDR2: SGHNT, YYREEE (reference sequence). Trimming removed 5 bases from V and 1 base from J, with 12 bases in between. The CDR3 has 14 residues. The CDR3: CASSNDRGQETQYF. The CDR3 region has the DNA TGTGCCAGCAGTAACGACAGAGGCCAAGAGACCCAGTACTTC.

The chain recombines TRBV19 with TRBJ1-5; 10 positions match TRBD1. This CDR3 is built from 14 residues. Per the germline V gene, CDR1 is LNHDA and CDR2 is SQIVND (reference sequence). The junction had 3 bases not matched to a gene; V was cut back by 3 bases and J by 7 bases. CDR3 loop: CASSISTGGQPQHF. The CDR3 DNA reads as TGTGCCAGTAGTATCTCGACAGGGGGCCAGCCCCAGCATTTT.

The genes are TRBV7-9 and TRBJ2-1; D gene uncertain. CDR1 and CDR2 from the germline V gene are SEHNR and FQNEAQ (reference sequence). The ends were cut back, 5 bases at V and 6 bases at J, with 17 bases in the middle. This CDR3 has 15 residues. The CDR3 sequence: CASSDRAVRINEQFF. Here the CDR3 DNA reads TGTGCCAGCAGCGATCGGGCGGTTCGGATCAATGAGCAGTTCTTC.

The V call is TRBV6-4, the J call TRBJ2-3; D is perhaps TRBD1 or TRBD2 (7 bases each). The germline V gene has CDR1 MRHNA and CDR2 SNTAGT. V was pared by 6 bases and J by 6 bases, with 13 bases between. This CDR3 is 13 amino acids long. The CDR3 spells CASSGQGGDTQYF. The CDR3, as DNA: TGTGCCAGCAGCGGGCAGGGGGGGGATACGCAGTATTTT.

This clone was recorded only once. The genes are TRBV4-1 and TRBJ2-7; maybe TRBD1 (6 bases). CDR1 is MGHRA, CDR2 YSYEKL, per germline. The ends were cut back, 7 bases at V and 4 bases at J, with 17 bases in the middle. CDR3 length equals 14 residues. The CDR3 region is CASTPDQGPYEQYF. CDR3 nucleotides: TGCGCCAGCACCCCAGACCAGGGGCCATACGAGCAGTACTTC.

This chain uses TRBV5-1 with TRBJ1-5, with a weak D call TRBD1 (6 bases). Germline loops: CDR1 SGHRS, CDR2 YFSETQ. This CDR3 is 15 amino acids long. V was clipped by 4 bases and J by 6 bases, with 17 bases between them. The CDR3 is CASSEQGDRTQPQHF. In nucleotides, the CDR3 is TGCGCCAGCAGCGAACAGGGAGACCGGACTCAGCCCCAGCATTTT.

The genes are TRBV27 and TRBJ2-7; 7 bases line up with TRBD1. This CDR3 contains 15 residues. The ends lost 1 base at V and 2 bases at J; junction bases unmatched: 5. CDR1 and CDR2 (germline): MNHEY, SMNVEV (reference sequence). The CDR3 loop reads CASSLWGQMTYEQYF. The CDR3 bases are TGTGCCAGCAGTTTATGGGGACAGATGACCTACGAGCAGTACTTC.

CDR3 sequence (DNA): TGCAGCGTTGGATCCCAGGGGGCTGTTGGTGAGCAGTTCTTC. Its protein is CSVGSQGAVGEQFF. This chain uses TRBV29-1 with TRBJ2-1, with 8 bases lining up with TRBD1. CDR3 length: 14 amino acids. The J segment lost 9 bases and the V segment lost 4 bases, leaving 11 bases of the junction unmatched. Germline V gene data show CDR1 as SQVTM and CDR2 as ANQGSEA.

This sequence joins TRBV6-5 and TRBJ2-7, with 8 nucleotides matching TRBD1. CDR3 length: 14 residues. V shed 4 bases and J 4 bases; nucleotides not matched to a gene: 6. In germline, CDR1 is MNHEY, CDR2 SVGAGI. CDR3 nucleotides: TGTGCCAGCAGTTTCGCGACAGGGGAATACGAGCAGTACTTC. This translates into CASSFATGEYEQYF.

This rearrangement joins TRBV6-5 to TRBJ1-2; D perhaps matches TRBD1 (5 bases). CDR3 length: 13 amino acids. Germline V gene sequence: CDR1 MNHEY, CDR2 SVGAGI. The V and J ends lost 2 bases and 6 bases respectively, with 10 bases between them. The CDR3 sequence is CASSYRLGDGYTF. The CDR3 DNA reads as TGTGCCAGCAGTTACCGCTTAGGGGATGGCTACACCTTC.

This chain joins TRBV9 and TRBJ1-2; TRBD1 matches 7 bases. The CDR3 totals 12 residues. Germline V gene sequence: CDR1 SGDLS, CDR2 YYNGEE. The ends lost 1 base at V and 7 bases at J; junction bases unmatched: 1. For the CDR3, the DNA is TGTGCCAGCAGCGTATGGGACAGTGGCTACACCTTC. This codes for CASSVWDSGYTF. The entire variable domain, with the rest obtained from reference TRBV9 and TRBJ1-2, is as follows: DSGVTQTPKHLITATGQRVTLRCSPRSGDLSVYWYQQSLDQGLQFLIQYYNGEERAKGNILERFSAQQFPDLHSELNLSSLELGDSALYFCASSVWDSGYTFGSGTRLTVV.

V and J are TRBV19 and TRBJ2-2; a possible D gene is TRBD2 (6 bases). Germline CDR1 reads LNHDA; CDR2 reads SQIVND (reference sequence). Between the trimmed V and J ends, which lost 7 bases and 5 bases, there was a span of 14 bases. CDR3 length equals 14 residues. The CDR3 protein is CASMGFGGTGELFF. The CDR3 DNA reads as TGTGCCAGTATGGGGTTCGGGGGAACCGGGGAGCTGTTTTTT.

This chain joins TRBV9 and TRBJ1-5; D unresolved. Germline lookup yields CDR1 SGDLS and CDR2 YYNGEE. V was cut by 4 bases and J by 6 bases, with 14 bases left in between. The CDR3 loop spans 14 amino acids. The chain's CDR3 is CASSPYTSGQPQHF. The CDR3 DNA reads as TGTGCCAGCAGCCCCTACACTAGCGGTCAGCCCCAGCATTTT.

The chain is built from TRBV5-3 and TRBJ1-1, with TRBD1 matching over 7 bases. TRBV5-3 is known as an ORF, though its function is uncertain. With 0 bases clipped from V and 1 base from J, the junction kept 6 bases outside the gene matches. This CDR3 contains 16 residues. The CDR3 DNA follows: TGTGCCAGAAGCTTGGGACAGGGCAAAAAGAACACTGAAGCTTTCTTT. Translated: CARSLGQGKKNTEAFF.

The CDR3 is CASTRRSNQPQHF. In DNA, the CDR3 is TGTGCCAGCACCCGAAGATCCAATCAGCCCCAGCATTTT. This chain links TRBV6-1 with TRBJ1-5; D not resolved. The V gene lost 7 bases and the J gene lost 3 bases, with 10 bases spanning the gap. The CDR3 runs 13 residues. Germline lookup yields CDR1 MNHNS and CDR2 SASEGT.

The gene calls are TRBV10-1 and TRBJ2-7; the D gene could be TRBD1 or TRBD2 (5 bases each). V was trimmed by 8 bases and J by 4 bases, leaving 15 bases between them. CDR3 length: 13 residues. Germline CDR1 is WNHNN and CDR2 is SYGVQD (reference sequence). The DNA of the CDR3 is TGCGCCAGCCGGGACGAGGATGGATACGAGCAGTACTTC. Encoded protein: CASRDEDGYEQYF.

The V and J genes are TRBV27 and TRBJ1-5, with D uncertain. V dropped 7 bases and J dropped 4 bases, with 8 bases sitting between them. CDR1 is MNHEY, CDR2 SMNVEV, per germline (reference sequence). CDR3 length: 12 residues. The CDR3: CASMTGNQPQHF. The DNA of the CDR3 is TGTGCCAGCATGACGGGTAATCAGCCCCAGCATTTT.

The rearrangement uses TRBV5-4 and TRBJ2-2; D is possibly TRBD1 (7 bases). Looked up from germline, CDR1 is SGHNT and CDR2 is YYREEE (reference sequence). Trimming shortened V by 4 bases and J by 6 bases, and 19 bases separated the two germline ends. The CDR3 is 16 amino acids. The CDR3 region is CASSQPTGRSSGELFF. The DNA of the CDR3 is TGTGCCAGCAGCCAACCGACAGGGAGGAGCTCCGGGGAGCTGTTTTTT.